The 25 T cell receptor beta chains below all came from one sample that was sequenced in a study of blood T cell repertoires in COVID-19. Produced via immunoSEQ multiplex PCR; TCRdb's table is partial and in-frame only. The sample has 65,000 to 85,000 clones; 75% to 90% are singletons. What was sequenced was peripheral blood. Every receptor here comes from a man over 45 with acute or convalescent COVID-19.

This chain joins TRBV11-3 and TRBJ1-2; tentatively, D is TRBD1 (5 bases). This CDR3 region has 17 residues. V was pared by 5 bases and J by 4 bases, with 23 bases between. Germline loops: CDR1 SGHNT, CDR2 YENEEA. The CDR3 spells CASSPPYQGTTGYGYTF. The CDR3 DNA reads as TGTGCCAGCAGCCCACCCTATCAGGGAACCACTGGCTATGGCTACACCTTC.

The DNA for the CDR3 is TGTGCCAGCAGTCGAAGGGGGGCTAGCGGGAGAGGAGAGCAGTTCTTC. It is translated as CASSRRGASGRGEQFF. V gene TRBV5-6 combines with J gene TRBJ2-1; 10 bases are a match to TRBD2. The CDR3 extends over 16 amino acids. CDR1 and CDR2 (germline): SGHDT, YYEEEE. With 5 bases clipped from V and 10 bases from J, the junction kept 15 bases outside the gene matches.

The CDR3 reads CASSYSSVGTDTQYF. For the CDR3, the DNA is TGTGCCAGCAGTTACTCGTCCGTTGGCACAGATACGCAGTATTTT. The V gene is TRBV6-5, the J gene TRBJ2-3, with D unresolved. CDR3 size: 15 residues. V was shortened by 0 bases and J by 1 base, with 8 bases between the two germline ends. Germline V gene lookup returns CDR1 MNHEY and CDR2 SVGAGI.

The chain carries TRBV29-1 and TRBJ2-2, with TRBD2 identical over 9 bases. With 4 bases clipped from V and 5 bases from J, the junction kept 11 bases outside the gene matches. This CDR3 is 16 amino acids long. Germline V gene lookup returns CDR1 SQVTM and CDR2 ANQGSEA. The CDR3 region has the DNA TGCAGCGTTGCAGGTAGCGGGGGAGTAAAGACCGGGGAGCTGTTTTTT. Translated: CSVAGSGGVKTGELFF.

The chain is built from TRBV24-1 and TRBJ2-2; 11 bases align to TRBD1. The CDR3 contains 14 residues. V gave up 9 bases and J gave up 3 bases; unmatched junction bases: 2. The germline gives CDR1 KGHDR, CDR2 SFDVKD. The CDR3: CATGTGGDTGELFF. In nucleotides, the CDR3 is TGTGCCACCGGGACAGGGGGGGACACCGGGGAGCTGTTTTTT.

This clone appeared a single time. V gene TRBV18 combines with J gene TRBJ2-1; 10 nucleotides match TRBD1. CDR1 and CDR2 (germline): KGHSH, LQKENI. The V and J ends lost 2 bases and 4 bases, in that order; junction bases with no gene match: 11. The CDR3 runs 18 residues. CDR3 bases: TGTGCCAGCTCACCAATGACAGGGGGCATTGGAGATTACAATGAGCAGTTCTTC. This encodes CASSPMTGGIGDYNEQFF.

V usage is TRBV19 and J usage is TRBJ2-3; 8 bases are a match to TRBD1. The junction had 3 bases not matched to a gene; V was cut back by 3 bases and J by 4 bases. Germline V lookup: CDR1 LNHDA, CDR2 SQIVND (reference sequence). The CDR3 has 14 residues. CDR3 nucleotide sequence: TGTGCCAGTAGTATGACAGGGGCCCCAGATACGCAGTATTTT. It specifies CASSMTGAPDTQYF.

V usage is TRBV19 and J usage is TRBJ2-5; 9 bases map to TRBD2. Germline CDR1 and CDR2: LNHDA and SQIVND (reference sequence). Trimming at V came to 4 bases and at J to 4 bases, leaving 10 bases not matched to a gene. The CDR3 length is 16 residues. As DNA, the CDR3 is TGTGCCAGTAGTAAGGAGAGCGGGAGGTCTTCAGAGACCCAGTACTTC. Protein product: CASSKESGRSSETQYF.

The J gene is TRBJ2-5, the V gene TRBV5-6; tentatively, D is TRBD2 (5 bases). V gave up 4 bases and J gave up 0 bases, with 7 bases separating them. CDR3 size: 13 residues. Looked up from germline, CDR1 is SGHDT and CDR2 is YYEEEE. CDR3 coding DNA: TGTGCCAGCAGCCCGGAGGACCAAGAGACCCAGTACTTC. Amino acid sequence: CASSPEDQETQYF.

V usage is TRBV9 and J usage is TRBJ2-1; 9 positions agree with TRBD2. The CDR3 consists of 15 residues. The trim removed 3 bases at V and 7 bases at J, leaving 8 bases unmatched. Germline values: CDR1 SGDLS, CDR2 YYNGEE. In nucleotides, the CDR3 is TGTGCCAGCAGCGCTAGACTAGCGGTGGGGAATGAGCAGTTCTTC. This codes for CASSARLAVGNEQFF.

This rearrangement joins TRBV7-9 to TRBJ2-3, with D possibly TRBD2 on 7 matching bases. Germline CDR1 reads SEHNR; CDR2 reads FQNEAQ (reference sequence). Trimming took off 0 bases at V and 5 bases at J, with 15 bases between the two ends. The CDR3 loop spans 16 amino acids. The CDR3 DNA reads as TGTGCCAGCAGCTTAGCTGCGCGGGGGCCCAGAGATACGCAGTATTTT. This encodes CASSLAARGPRDTQYF.

The V and J genes are TRBV10-3 and TRBJ1-2; D call uncertain. The ends were cut back, 6 bases at V and 0 bases at J, with 20 bases in the middle. Looked up from germline, CDR1 is ENHRY and CDR2 is SYGVKD. The length of the CDR3 is 17 residues. CDR3 bases: TGTGCCATCAGCCCCAGCGGTCGGGGAACCGCTAACTATGGCTACACCTTC. Translation: CAISPSGRGTANYGYTF.

The chain joins TRBV7-2 to TRBJ1-2; 8 bases map to TRBD1. Germline V gene lookup returns CDR1 SGHTA and CDR2 FQGNSA. The CDR3 length is 15 residues. With 4 bases clipped from V and 7 bases from J, the junction kept 11 bases outside the gene matches. CDR3 residues: CASSSRGPLALGYTF. The CDR3 DNA follows: TGTGCCAGCAGCTCCAGGGGGCCCCTCGCTCTTGGCTACACCTTC.

The chain combines TRBV4-2 with TRBJ2-1; TRBD2 matches 10 bases. This CDR3 has 17 residues. CDR1 and CDR2 from the germline V gene are LGHNA and YNFKEQ. With 0 bases clipped from V and 10 bases from J, the junction kept 12 bases outside the gene matches. CDR3 in DNA: TGTGCCAGCAGCCAAGATGGGGAAGCGGGAGGGCCCCGGGAGCAGTTCTTC. Protein: CASSQDGEAGGPREQFF.

Here the CDR3 DNA reads TGCAGCGTTGAAGGGGTGGGAGGACACCAAGAGACCCAGTACTTC. Protein product: CSVEGVGGHQETQYF. V is TRBV29-1 and J is TRBJ2-5, with a possible D match to TRBD2 (6 bases). The length of the CDR3 is 15 residues. The germline gives CDR1 SQVTM, CDR2 ANQGSEA. The ends were cut back, 1 base at V and 0 bases at J, with 12 bases in the middle.

The chain joins TRBV27 to TRBJ1-6; 9 nucleotides agree with TRBD1. Germline V gene data show CDR1 as MNHEY and CDR2 as SMNVEV (reference sequence). The CDR3 runs to 15 residues. Trimming at V came to 5 bases and at J to 7 bases, leaving 6 bases not matched to a gene. Here the CDR3 reads CASSPGQGWNSPLHF. In DNA, the CDR3 is TGTGCCAGCAGTCCAGGACAGGGGTGGAATTCACCCCTCCACTTT.

CDR3 bases: TGTGCCACCAACAAGCAGGGGTCTAGCACAGATACGCAGTATTTT. Its translation is CATNKQGSSTDTQYF. The chain recombines TRBV2 with TRBJ2-3, with D possibly matching TRBD1 (6 bases). There are 15 residues in the CDR3. Germline CDR1 reads SNHLY; CDR2 reads FYNNEI. V was trimmed by 10 bases and J by 0 bases, leaving 17 bases between them.

The chain recombines TRBV5-1 with TRBJ2-7; 9 nucleotides align to TRBD1. Germline trimming cut 0 bases from V and 0 bases from J; bases unmatched to any gene: 4. The CDR3 spans 16 residues. The V gene's germline CDR1 is SGHRS and CDR2 YFSETQ. This chain's CDR3 is CASSLAPTGGSYEQYF. CDR3 in DNA: TGCGCCAGCAGCTTGGCACCGACAGGGGGCTCCTACGAGCAGTACTTC.

The V and J genes are TRBV10-3 and TRBJ2-7; 10 bases map to TRBD1. Germline lookup yields CDR1 ENHRY and CDR2 SYGVKD. With V trimmed by 2 bases and J by 5 bases, 12 bases remained unmatched. There are 17 residues in the CDR3. DNA of the CDR3: TGTGCCATCAGTGAGAGGTCGTTGCGGGACAGGGGTAACGAGCAGTACTTC. It encodes CAISERSLRDRGNEQYF.

The J gene is TRBJ1-4, the V gene TRBV30; tentative D call: TRBD1 (5 bases). Trimming stripped 4 bases from V and 5 bases from J, with 14 bases between. The CDR3 is made up of 14 amino acids. Per the germline V gene, CDR1 is GTSNPN and CDR2 is SVGIG (reference sequence). CDR3 loop: CAWNLGGENEKLFF. The CDR3 DNA follows: TGTGCCTGGAACTTGGGAGGGGAGAATGAAAAACTGTTTTTT.

The chain has TRBV11-3 and TRBJ2-1; possibly TRBD1 for D (5 bases). Germline V lookup: CDR1 SGHNT, CDR2 YENEEA. CDR3 size: 18 residues. V was trimmed by 1 base and J by 5 bases, leaving 21 bases between them. This chain's CDR3 is CASSLVSPLARENNEQFF. As DNA, the CDR3 is TGTGCCAGCAGCTTAGTCTCCCCCCTCGCCAGGGAAAACAATGAGCAGTTCTTC.

This clone was detected only once. The V call is TRBV4-3, the J call TRBJ1-4; 7 bases agree with TRBD1. Germline CDR1 is LGHNA and CDR2 is YSLEER. The CDR3 has 16 amino acids. V gave up 2 bases and J gave up 8 bases; unmatched junction bases: 11. CDR3 nucleotides: TGCGCCAGCAGCCAAAACCCGACAGGGCCTGAAGAAAAACTGTTTTTT. Its protein is CASSQNPTGPEEKLFF.

V usage is TRBV24-1 and J usage is TRBJ1-2; D not resolved. Germline values: CDR1 KGHDR, CDR2 SFDVKD. V was pared by 9 bases and J by 3 bases, with 13 bases between. The CDR3 covers 13 residues. The CDR3 nucleotides are TGTGCCACCTCCTCGGAGAGTTACTATGGCTACACCTTC. This encodes CATSSESYYGYTF.

CDR3 residues: CASSPLLAGGPSDTQYF. The DNA for the CDR3 is TGTGCCAGCAGCCCTCTTCTAGCGGGAGGGCCCTCAGATACGCAGTATTTT. The J gene is TRBJ2-3, the V gene TRBV9, with TRBD2 matching 12 bases. Germline CDR1 is SGDLS and CDR2 is YYNGEE. The CDR3 contains 17 residues. Trimming took 4 bases from V and 4 from J; bases not matched to a gene: 10.

The rearrangement uses TRBV5-1 and TRBJ2-5; maybe TRBD2 (6 bases). CDR3 size: 14 residues. Germline V gene sequence: CDR1 SGHRS, CDR2 YFSETQ. Between the trimmed V and J ends, which lost 0 bases and 4 bases, there was a span of 10 bases. The CDR3 DNA reads TGCGCCAGCAGCTTGGGGCTAGCGAGAGAGACCCAGTACTTC. Translating gives CASSLGLARETQYF.